The sequence of this T cell receptor (beta chain) was determined in a study of blood T cell repertoires in COVID-19. Trimming stripped 0 bases from V and 0 bases from J, with 3 bases between. Germline lookup yields CDR1 LNHNV and CDR2 YYDKDF (reference sequence). The CDR3 has 15 residues. Original processing methods: The assay estimated nucleated cells by amplifying reference gene primers. The protocol was immunoSEQ multiplex PCR, while the TCRdb copy is restricted to in-frame clones and leaves out a portion. From that table come the V and J calls and clone size; the DNA was used to work out D and trimming. The table has approximately 100,000 clones, around nine tenths seen once; the top ten hold around 5.4%.

The rearrangement uses TRBV15 and TRBJ2-6; no firm D call. This TCR was sampled from a man in his 70s with acute or convalescent COVID-19. The sequencing input was peripheral blood. The CDR3 protein is CATSREYSGANVLTF. In nucleotides, the CDR3 is TGTGCCACCAGCAGAGAGTACTCTGGGGCCAACGTCCTGACTTTC.